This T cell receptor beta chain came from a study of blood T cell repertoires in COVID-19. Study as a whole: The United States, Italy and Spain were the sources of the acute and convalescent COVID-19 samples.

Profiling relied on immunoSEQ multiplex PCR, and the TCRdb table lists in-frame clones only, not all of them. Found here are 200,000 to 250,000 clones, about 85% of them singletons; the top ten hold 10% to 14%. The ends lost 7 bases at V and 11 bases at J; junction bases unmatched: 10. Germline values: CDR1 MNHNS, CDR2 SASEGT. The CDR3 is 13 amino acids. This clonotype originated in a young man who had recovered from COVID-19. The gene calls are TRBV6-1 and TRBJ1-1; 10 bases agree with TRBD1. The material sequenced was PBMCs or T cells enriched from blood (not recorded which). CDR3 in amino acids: CASTQGQGLGAFF. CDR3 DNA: TGTGCCAGCACTCAGGGACAGGGGTTGGGGGCTTTCTTT.